Sequencing of this TCR beta chain was carried out in a study of T cells in lung cancer brain metastases. Study-level points and caveats: Brain metastases had fewer unique productive clones than primaries (median 1540 versus 4551). Few clones were shared between paired lesions (mean Morisita around 0.21); most were lesion-specific.

Trimming took 3 bases from V and 9 from J, leaving 17 bases between them. The CDR3 spans 15 residues. From germline, CDR1 is LGHNA and CDR2 YSLEER. Concerning this clone itself: Its target is not known.

TCRdb's copy holds only in-frame clones and misses some; the assay was immunoSEQ multiplex PCR. The repertoire holds 5,200 or so clones, with over 75% as singletons. This TCR came from a woman between 45 and 65 years old with non-small cell lung cancer that had spread to the brain. Input material: tumor tissue from a brain metastasis. The chain combines TRBV4-3 with TRBJ2-2, with TRBD1 as a possible D gene (6 bases). The CDR3: CASSQGDTQSRELFF. CDR3 coding DNA: TGCGCCAGCAGCCAGGGGGACACCCAGTCGCGGGAGCTGTTTTTT.